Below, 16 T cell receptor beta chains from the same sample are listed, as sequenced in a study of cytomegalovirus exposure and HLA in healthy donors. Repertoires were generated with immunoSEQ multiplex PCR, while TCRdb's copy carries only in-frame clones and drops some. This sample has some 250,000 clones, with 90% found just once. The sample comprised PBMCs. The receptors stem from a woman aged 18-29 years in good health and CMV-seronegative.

CDR3 amino acids: CSVGEQGNTEAFF. The CDR3 DNA is TGCAGCGTTGGGGAACAGGGTAACACTGAAGCTTTCTTT. The V gene is TRBV29-1, the J gene TRBJ1-1, with D possibly matching TRBD1 (6 bases). This CDR3 comprises 13 residues. Germline values: CDR1 SQVTM, CDR2 ANQGSEA. Between the trimmed V and J ends, which lost 4 bases and 2 bases, there was a span of 11 bases.

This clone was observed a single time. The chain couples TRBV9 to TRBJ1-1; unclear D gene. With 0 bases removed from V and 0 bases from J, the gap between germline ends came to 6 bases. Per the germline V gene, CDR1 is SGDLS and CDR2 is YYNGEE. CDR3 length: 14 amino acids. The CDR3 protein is CASSVAPLNTEAFF. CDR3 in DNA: TGTGCCAGCAGCGTAGCCCCGTTGAACACTGAAGCTTTCTTT.

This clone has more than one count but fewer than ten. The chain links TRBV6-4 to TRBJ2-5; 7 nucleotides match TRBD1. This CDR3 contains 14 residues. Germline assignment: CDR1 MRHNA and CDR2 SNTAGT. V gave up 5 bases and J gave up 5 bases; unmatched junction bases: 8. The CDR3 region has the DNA TGTGCCAGCAGTCCCACCGGGGACAGCGAGACCCAGTACTTC. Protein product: CASSPTGDSETQYF.

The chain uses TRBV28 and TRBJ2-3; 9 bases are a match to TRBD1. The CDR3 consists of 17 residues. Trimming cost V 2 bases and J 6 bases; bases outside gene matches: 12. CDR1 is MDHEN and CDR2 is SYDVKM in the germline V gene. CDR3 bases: TGTGCCAGCAGTTTAGTCGGGACAGGGATTTTTGCGGATACGCAGTATTTT. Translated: CASSLVGTGIFADTQYF.

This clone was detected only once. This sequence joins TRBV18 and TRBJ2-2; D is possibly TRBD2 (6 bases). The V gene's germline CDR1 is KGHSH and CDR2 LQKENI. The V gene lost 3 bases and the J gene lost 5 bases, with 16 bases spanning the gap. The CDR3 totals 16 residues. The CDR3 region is CASSPGRRAVTGELFF. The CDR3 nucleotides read TGTGCCAGCTCACCCGGACGGAGGGCCGTAACCGGGGAGCTGTTTTTT.

The CDR3 loop is CASSSPGTGANTIYF. The CDR3 region has the DNA TGTGCCAGCAGCTCTCCCGGGACAGGGGCAAACACCATATATTTT. This chain connects TRBV5-4 to TRBJ1-3; 10 bases agree with TRBD1. The CDR3 extends over 15 amino acids. The V segment lost 3 bases and the J segment 6 bases; nucleotides outside the gene matches: 6. CDR1 and CDR2 from the germline V gene are SGHNT and YYREEE (reference sequence).

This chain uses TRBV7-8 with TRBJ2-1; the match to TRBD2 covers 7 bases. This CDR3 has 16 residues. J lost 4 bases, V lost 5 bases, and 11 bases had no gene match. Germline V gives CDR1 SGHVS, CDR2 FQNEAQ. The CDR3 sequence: CASSLLSGVIYNEQFF. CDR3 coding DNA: TGTGCCAGCAGCCTACTCAGCGGGGTCATATACAATGAGCAGTTCTTC.

The CDR3 DNA follows: TGCGCCAGCAGCCAAACATGGCCTTACCATCAGCCCCAGCATTTT. Amino acids: CASSQTWPYHQPQHF. The V gene is TRBV4-1, the J gene TRBJ1-5; D is unclear. CDR1 is MGHRA and CDR2 is YSYEKL in the germline V gene. V dropped 2 bases and J dropped 5 bases, with 13 bases sitting between them. This CDR3 is built from 15 residues.

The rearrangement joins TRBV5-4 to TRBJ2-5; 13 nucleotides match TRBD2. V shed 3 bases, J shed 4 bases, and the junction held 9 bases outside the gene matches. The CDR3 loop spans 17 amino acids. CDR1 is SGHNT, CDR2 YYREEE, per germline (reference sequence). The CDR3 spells CASSSPGRTSGGETQYF. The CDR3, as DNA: TGTGCCAGCAGCTCCCCTGGCCGGACTAGCGGGGGAGAGACCCAGTACTTC.

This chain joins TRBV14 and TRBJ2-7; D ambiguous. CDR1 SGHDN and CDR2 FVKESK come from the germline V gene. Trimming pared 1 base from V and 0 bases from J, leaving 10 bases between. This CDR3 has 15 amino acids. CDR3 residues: CASSQVRFGSYEQYF. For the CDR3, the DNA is TGTGCCAGCAGCCAAGTTCGATTCGGCTCCTACGAGCAGTACTTC.

CDR3 in amino acids: CASSPPDRVDYGYTF. The CDR3 nucleotides read TGTGCCAGCTCACCACCAGACAGGGTGGACTATGGCTACACCTTC. J is TRBJ1-2 and V is TRBV18, with TRBD1 identical over 7 bases. The CDR3 sequence is 15 residues long. V was clipped by 0 bases and J by 3 bases; unmatched bases: 4. The germline V gene has CDR1 KGHSH and CDR2 LQKENI.

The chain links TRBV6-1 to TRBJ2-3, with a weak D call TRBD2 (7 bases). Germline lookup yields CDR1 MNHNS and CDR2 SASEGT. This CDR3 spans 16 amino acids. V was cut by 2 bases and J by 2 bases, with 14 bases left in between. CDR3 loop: CASSERAGAFTDTQYF. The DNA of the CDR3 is TGTGCCAGCAGTGAACGGGCGGGGGCCTTCACAGATACGCAGTATTTT.

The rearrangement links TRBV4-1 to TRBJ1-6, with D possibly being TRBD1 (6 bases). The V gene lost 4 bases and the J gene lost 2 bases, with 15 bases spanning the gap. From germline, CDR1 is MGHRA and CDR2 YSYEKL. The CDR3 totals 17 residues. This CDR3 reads CASSPPGTSAYNSPLHF. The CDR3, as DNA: TGCGCCAGCAGCCCCCCCGGGACATCCGCCTATAATTCACCCCTCCACTTT.

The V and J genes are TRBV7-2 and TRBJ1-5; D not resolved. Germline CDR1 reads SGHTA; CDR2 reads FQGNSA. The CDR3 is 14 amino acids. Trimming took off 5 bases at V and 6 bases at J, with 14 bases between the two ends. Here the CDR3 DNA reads TGTGCCAGCAGCGCCGTCGTGTTGGCTCAGCCCCAGCATTTT. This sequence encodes CASSAVVLAQPQHF.

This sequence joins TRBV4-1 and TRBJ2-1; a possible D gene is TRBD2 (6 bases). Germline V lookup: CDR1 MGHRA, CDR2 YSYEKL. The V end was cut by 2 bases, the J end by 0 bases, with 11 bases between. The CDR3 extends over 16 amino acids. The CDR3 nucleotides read TGCGCCAGCAGCCAACATCTAGCGAGCTCCTACAATGAGCAGTTCTTC. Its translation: CASSQHLASSYNEQFF.

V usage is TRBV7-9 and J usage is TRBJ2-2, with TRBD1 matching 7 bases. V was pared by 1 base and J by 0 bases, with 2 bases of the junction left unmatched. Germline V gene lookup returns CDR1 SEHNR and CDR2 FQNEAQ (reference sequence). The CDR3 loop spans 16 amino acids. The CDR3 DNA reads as TGTGCCAGCAGCTTAGTCGGACAGGCGAACACCGGGGAGCTGTTTTTT. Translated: CASSLVGQANTGELFF.